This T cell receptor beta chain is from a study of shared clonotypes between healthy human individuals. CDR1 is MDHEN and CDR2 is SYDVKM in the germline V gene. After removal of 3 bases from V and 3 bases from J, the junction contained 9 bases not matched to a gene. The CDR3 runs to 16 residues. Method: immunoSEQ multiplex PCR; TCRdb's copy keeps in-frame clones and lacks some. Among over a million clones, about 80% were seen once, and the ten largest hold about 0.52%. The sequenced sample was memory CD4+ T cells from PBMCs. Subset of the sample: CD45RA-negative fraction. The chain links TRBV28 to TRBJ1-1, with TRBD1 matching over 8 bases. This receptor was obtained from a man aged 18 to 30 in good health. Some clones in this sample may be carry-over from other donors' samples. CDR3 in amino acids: CASSLDTGGTYTEAFF. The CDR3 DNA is TGTGCCAGCAGTTTGGATACAGGGGGGACTTACACTGAAGCTTTCTTT.